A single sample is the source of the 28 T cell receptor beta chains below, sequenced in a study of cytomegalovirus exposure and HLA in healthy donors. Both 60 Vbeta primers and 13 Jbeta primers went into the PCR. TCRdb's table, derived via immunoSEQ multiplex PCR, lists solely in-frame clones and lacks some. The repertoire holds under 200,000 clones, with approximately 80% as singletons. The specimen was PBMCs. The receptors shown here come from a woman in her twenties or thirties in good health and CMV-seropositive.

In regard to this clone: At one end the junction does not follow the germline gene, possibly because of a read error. The CDR3 is CASSLPDRVSGGLFF. The CDR3 DNA sequence: TGTGCCAGCAGCTTACCGGACAGGGTTTCGGGGGGGCTGTTTTTT. This chain links TRBV7-8 with TRBJ2-2; a weak D match, TRBD1 (8 bases). The CDR3 extends over 15 amino acids. CDR1 and CDR2 from the germline V gene are SGHVS and FQNEAQ.

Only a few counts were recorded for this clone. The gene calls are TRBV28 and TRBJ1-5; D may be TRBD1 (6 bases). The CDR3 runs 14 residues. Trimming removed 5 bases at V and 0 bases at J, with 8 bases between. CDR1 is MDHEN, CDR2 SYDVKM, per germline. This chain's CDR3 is CASSTGTSNQPQHF. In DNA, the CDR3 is TGTGCCAGCAGTACAGGGACTAGCAATCAGCCCCAGCATTTT. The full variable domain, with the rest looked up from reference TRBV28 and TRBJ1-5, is DVKVTQSSRYLVKRTGEKVFLECVQDMDHENMFWYRQDPGLGLRLIYFSYDVKMKEKGDIPEGYSVSREKKERFSLILESASTNQTSMYLCASSTGTSNQPQHFGDGTRLSIL.

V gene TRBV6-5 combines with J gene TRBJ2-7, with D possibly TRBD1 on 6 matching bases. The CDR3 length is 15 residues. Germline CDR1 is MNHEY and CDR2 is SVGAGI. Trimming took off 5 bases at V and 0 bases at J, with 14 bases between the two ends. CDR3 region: CASSRGHLSSYEQYF. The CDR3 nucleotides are TGTGCCAGCAGTAGGGGACACCTCAGCTCCTACGAGCAGTACTTC.

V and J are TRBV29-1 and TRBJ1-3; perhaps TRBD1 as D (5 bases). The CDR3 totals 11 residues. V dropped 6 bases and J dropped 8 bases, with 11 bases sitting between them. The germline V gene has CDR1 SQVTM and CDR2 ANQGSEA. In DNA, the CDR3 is TGCAGCGTGCAGGGTTTGGACACCATATATTTT. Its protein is CSVQGLDTIYF.

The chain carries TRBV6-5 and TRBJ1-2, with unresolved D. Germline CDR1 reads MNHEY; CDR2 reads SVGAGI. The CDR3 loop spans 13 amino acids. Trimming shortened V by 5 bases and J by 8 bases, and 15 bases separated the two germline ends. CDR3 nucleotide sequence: TGTGCCAGCAGTGAGGCTAGACTTTACGGCTACACCTTC. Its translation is CASSEARLYGYTF.

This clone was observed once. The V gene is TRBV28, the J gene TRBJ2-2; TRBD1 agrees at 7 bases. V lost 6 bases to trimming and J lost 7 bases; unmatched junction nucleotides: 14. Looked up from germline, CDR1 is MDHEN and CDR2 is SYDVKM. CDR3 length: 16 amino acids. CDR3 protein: CASRIQGQEEDGELFF. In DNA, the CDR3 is TGTGCCAGCAGGATCCAAGGACAGGAGGAGGACGGGGAGCTGTTTTTT.

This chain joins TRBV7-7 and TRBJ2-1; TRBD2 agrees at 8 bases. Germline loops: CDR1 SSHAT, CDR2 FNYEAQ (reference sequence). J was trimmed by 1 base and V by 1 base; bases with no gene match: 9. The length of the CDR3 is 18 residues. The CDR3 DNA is TGTGCCAGCAGCTTAGAGGGAGCGGGGGTAGTATCCTACAATGAGCAGTTCTTC. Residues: CASSLEGAGVVSYNEQFF.

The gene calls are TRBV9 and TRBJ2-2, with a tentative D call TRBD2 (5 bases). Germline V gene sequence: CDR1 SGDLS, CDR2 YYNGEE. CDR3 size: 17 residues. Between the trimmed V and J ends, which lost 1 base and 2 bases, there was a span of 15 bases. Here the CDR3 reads CASSVRTGLFNTGELFF. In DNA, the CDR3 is TGTGCCAGCAGCGTACGGACTGGTCTCTTTAACACCGGGGAGCTGTTTTTT.

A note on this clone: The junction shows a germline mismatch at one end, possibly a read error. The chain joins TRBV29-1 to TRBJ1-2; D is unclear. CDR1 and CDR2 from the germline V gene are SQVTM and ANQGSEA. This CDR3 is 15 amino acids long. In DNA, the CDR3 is TGCAGCGGTGAAGAGATTTTAGGAGCCCAAAGGGGCTACACCTTC. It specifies CSGEEILGAQRGYTF.

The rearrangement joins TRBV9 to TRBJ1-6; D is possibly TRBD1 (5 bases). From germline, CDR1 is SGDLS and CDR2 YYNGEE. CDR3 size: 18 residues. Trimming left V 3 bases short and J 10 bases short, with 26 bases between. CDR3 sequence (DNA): TGTGCCAGCAGCGCGGGAGCTCTGGGGGGTTACCGTAGCTCACCCCTCCACTTT. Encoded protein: CASSAGALGGYRSSPLHF.

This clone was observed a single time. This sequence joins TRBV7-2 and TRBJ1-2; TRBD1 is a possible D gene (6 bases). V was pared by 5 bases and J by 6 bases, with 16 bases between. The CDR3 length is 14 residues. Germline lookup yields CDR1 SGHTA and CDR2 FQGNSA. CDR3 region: CASSPMTGKDGYTF. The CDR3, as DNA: TGTGCCAGCAGCCCGATGACAGGCAAGGATGGCTACACCTTC.

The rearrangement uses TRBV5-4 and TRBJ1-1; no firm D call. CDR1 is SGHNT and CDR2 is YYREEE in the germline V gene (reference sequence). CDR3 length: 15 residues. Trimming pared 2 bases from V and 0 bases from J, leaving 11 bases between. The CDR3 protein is CASSFIGVMNTEAFF. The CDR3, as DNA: TGTGCCAGCAGCTTCATCGGTGTAATGAACACTGAAGCTTTCTTT. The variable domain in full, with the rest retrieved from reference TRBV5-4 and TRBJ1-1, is ETGVTQSPTHLIKTRGQQVTLRCSSQSGHNTVSWYQQALGQGPQFIFQYYREEENGRGNFPPRFSGLQFPNYSSELNVNALELDDSALYLCASSFIGVMNTEAFFGQGTRLTVV.

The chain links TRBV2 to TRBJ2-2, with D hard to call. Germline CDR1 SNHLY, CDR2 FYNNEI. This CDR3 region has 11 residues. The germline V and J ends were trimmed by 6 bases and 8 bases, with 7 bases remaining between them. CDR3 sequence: CASRVEGELFF. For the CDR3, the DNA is TGTGCCAGCAGGGTAGAGGGGGAGCTGTTTTTT.

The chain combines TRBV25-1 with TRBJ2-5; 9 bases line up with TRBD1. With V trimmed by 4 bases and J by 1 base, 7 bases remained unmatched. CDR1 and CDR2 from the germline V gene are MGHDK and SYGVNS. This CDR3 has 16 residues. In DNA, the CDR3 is TGTGCCAGCAGTGTTCCGGGACAGGGCCCCCAAGAGACCCAGTACTTC. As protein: CASSVPGQGPQETQYF. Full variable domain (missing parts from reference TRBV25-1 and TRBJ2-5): EADIYQTPRYLVIGTGKKITLECSQTMGHDKMYWYQQDPGMELHLIHYSYGVNSTEKGDLSSESTVSRIRTEHFPLTLESARPSHTSQYLCASSVPGQGPQETQYFGPGTRLLVL.

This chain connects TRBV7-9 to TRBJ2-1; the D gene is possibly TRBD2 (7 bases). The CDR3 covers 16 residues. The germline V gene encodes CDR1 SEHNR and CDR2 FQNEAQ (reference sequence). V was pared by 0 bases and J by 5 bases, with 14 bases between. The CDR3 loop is CASSLAGGGVDNEQFF. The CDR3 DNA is TGTGCCAGCAGCTTAGCCGGAGGGGGGGTCGACAATGAGCAGTTCTTC.

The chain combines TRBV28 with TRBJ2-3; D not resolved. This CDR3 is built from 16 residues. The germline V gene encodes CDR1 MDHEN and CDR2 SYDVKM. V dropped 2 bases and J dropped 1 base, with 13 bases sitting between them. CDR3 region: CASSLVGLSGTDTQYF. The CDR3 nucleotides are TGTGCCAGCAGTTTAGTCGGGTTGAGCGGCACAGATACGCAGTATTTT.

CDR3 protein: CASSLGLDSSGANVLTF. CDR3 DNA sequence: TGTGCCAGCAGCTTAGGGTTGGACAGCTCTGGGGCCAACGTCCTGACTTTC. The chain has TRBV7-7 and TRBJ2-6; D perhaps matches TRBD1 (6 bases). Germline CDR1 is SSHAT and CDR2 is FNYEAQ (reference sequence). Trimming took 1 base from V and 0 from J, leaving 10 bases between them. There are 17 residues in the CDR3. The full variable domain, in which reference TRBV7-7 and TRBJ2-6 provide the parts outside the CDR3, is GAGVSQSPRYKVTKRGQDVTLRCDPISSHATLYWYQQALGQGPEFLTYFNYEAQPDKSGLPSDRFSAERPEGSISTLTIQRTEQRDSAMYRCASSLGLDSSGANVLTFGAGSRLTVL.

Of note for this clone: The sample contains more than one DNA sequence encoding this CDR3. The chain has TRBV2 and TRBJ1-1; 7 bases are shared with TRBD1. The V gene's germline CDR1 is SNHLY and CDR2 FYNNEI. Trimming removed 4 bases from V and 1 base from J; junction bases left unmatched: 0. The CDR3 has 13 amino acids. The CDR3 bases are TGTGCCAGCAGTGGACAGGGGAACACTGAAGCTTTCTTT. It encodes CASSGQGNTEAFF.

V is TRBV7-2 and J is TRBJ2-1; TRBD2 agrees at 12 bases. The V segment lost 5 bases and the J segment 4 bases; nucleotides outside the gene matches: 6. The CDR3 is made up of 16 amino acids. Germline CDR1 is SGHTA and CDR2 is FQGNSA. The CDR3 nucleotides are TGTGCCAGCAGCCGATGGACTAGCGGGGTTTACAATGAGCAGTTCTTC. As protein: CASSRWTSGVYNEQFF.

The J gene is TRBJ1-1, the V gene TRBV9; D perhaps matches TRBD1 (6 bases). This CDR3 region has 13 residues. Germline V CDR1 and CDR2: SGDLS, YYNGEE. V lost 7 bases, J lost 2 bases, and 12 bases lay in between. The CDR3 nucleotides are TGTGCCAGCGGTCGACAGGCAAACACTGAAGCTTTCTTT. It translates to CASGRQANTEAFF.

CDR3 nucleotides: TGTGCCAGCAGCTTGGACAGTTACACTGAAGCTTTCTTT. Amino acids: CASSLDSYTEAFF. V is TRBV5-4 and J is TRBJ1-1, with D hard to call. Between the trimmed V and J ends, which lost 0 bases and 3 bases, there was a span of 6 bases. This CDR3 comprises 13 residues. Germline CDR1 reads SGHNT; CDR2 reads YYREEE (reference sequence). Supplemented by reference TRBV5-4 and TRBJ1-1, the full variable domain reads ETGVTQSPTHLIKTRGQQVTLRCSSQSGHNTVSWYQQALGQGPQFIFQYYREEENGRGNFPPRFSGLQFPNYSSELNVNALELDDSALYLCASSLDSYTEAFFGQGTRLTVV.

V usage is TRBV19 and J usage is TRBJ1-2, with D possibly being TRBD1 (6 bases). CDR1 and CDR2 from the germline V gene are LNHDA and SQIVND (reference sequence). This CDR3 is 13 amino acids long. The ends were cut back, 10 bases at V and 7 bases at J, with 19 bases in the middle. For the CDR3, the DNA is TGTGCCACAGGGGAAGTTATTGACAGTGGCTACACCTTC. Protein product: CATGEVIDSGYTF. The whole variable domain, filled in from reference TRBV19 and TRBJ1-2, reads DGGITQSPKYLFRKEGQNVTLSCEQNLNHDAMYWYRQDPGQGLRLIYYSQIVNDFQKGDIAEGYSVSREKKESFPLTVTSAQKNPTAFYLCATGEVIDSGYTFGSGTRLTVV.

The CDR3 loop is CATFTGTAKNYEQYF. The DNA for the CDR3 is TGTGCCACCTTTACGGGGACAGCTAAGAACTACGAGCAGTACTTC. The chain uses TRBV7-9 and TRBJ2-7; 7 nucleotides match TRBD1. The germline gives CDR1 SEHNR, CDR2 FQNEAQ (reference sequence). V gave up 10 bases and J gave up 3 bases; unmatched junction bases: 15. This CDR3 has 15 amino acids.

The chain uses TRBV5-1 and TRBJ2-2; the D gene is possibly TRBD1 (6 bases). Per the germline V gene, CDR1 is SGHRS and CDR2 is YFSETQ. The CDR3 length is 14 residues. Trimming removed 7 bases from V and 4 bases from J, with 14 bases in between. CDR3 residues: CASGSGVTTGELFF. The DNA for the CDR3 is TGCGCCAGCGGGTCAGGGGTTACCACCGGGGAGCTGTTTTTT.

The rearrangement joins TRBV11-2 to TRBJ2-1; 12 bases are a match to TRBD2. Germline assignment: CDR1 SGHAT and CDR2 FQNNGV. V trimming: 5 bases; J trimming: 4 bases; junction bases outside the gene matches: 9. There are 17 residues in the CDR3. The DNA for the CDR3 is TGTGCCAGCAGCGCCCGACTAGCGGGGGCGCAATACAATGAGCAGTTCTTC. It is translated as CASSARLAGAQYNEQFF.

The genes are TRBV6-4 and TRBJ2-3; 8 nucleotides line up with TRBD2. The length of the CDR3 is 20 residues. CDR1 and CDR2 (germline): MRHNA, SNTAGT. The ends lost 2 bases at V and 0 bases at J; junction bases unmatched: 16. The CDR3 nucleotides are TGTGCCAGCAGTGACGACCACCCTGATTCTAGCGGGTTTAGCACAGATACGCAGTATTTT. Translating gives CASSDDHPDSSGFSTDTQYF.

CDR3 sequence (DNA): TGTGCCAGCAGCCCGTGGACAGTGAACACTGAAGCTTTCTTT. As protein: CASSPWTVNTEAFF. This chain links TRBV7-9 with TRBJ1-1; weak D call: TRBD1 (6 bases). Deletions cut 5 bases from V and 0 bases from J, with 10 bases between. The CDR3 spans 14 residues. Germline V gene lookup returns CDR1 SEHNR and CDR2 FQNEAQ (reference sequence). Using reference TRBV7-9 and TRBJ1-1 for the parts outside the CDR3, the full variable domain is DTGVSQNPRHKITKRGQNVTFRCDPISEHNRLYWYRQTLGQGPEFLTYFQNEAQLEKSRLLSDRFSAERPKGSFSTLEIQRTEQGDSAMYLCASSPWTVNTEAFFGQGTRLTVV.

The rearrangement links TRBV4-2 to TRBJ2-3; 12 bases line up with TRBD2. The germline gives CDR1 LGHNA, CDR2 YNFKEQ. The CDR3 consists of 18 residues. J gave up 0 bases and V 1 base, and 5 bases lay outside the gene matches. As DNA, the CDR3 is TGTGCCAGCAGCCAAGCCCTAGCGGGGGGGCCGAGCACAGATACGCAGTATTTT. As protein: CASSQALAGGPSTDTQYF.